This TCR beta chain was profiled in a study of long-term antiretroviral therapy in people with HIV (dated by TCRdb to between 2022 and 2023). In the study overall: Collection of the earliest samples took place about a decade ahead of the 2015 WHO recommendation for immediate ART, at a time when ART was typically delayed until CD4 counts fell. This retrospective serial study examined whether starting ART and sustained HIV suppression were associated with changes in the composition and diversity of the TRB repertoire in peripheral blood. From some 33 adults with confirmed HIV infection, the cohort provided roughly 200 cryopreserved PBMC samples, gathered serially across a mean of about six years (range 1-12). Among the approximately 30 participants with HIV, about a dozen were female. No cross-contamination during QIAcube processing was shown when test extractions of a monoclonal T-cell line were performed alongside about 30 polyclonal samples. What the study reported, not specific to this receptor: Because PBMC availability was limited, only the TCR beta chain was sequenced, with no alpha chain pairing. Starting ART was linked to a significant rise in TRB diversity, yet even after long-term ART the diversity remained significantly lower than in transplant donor controls. Expanded TRB clones identified before ART initiation dominated the repertoire across all time points, though the dominance fluctuated and decreased in many PLHIV after ART. Inferences about post-ART repertoire changes were limited because no data were available on ART adherence, viral resistance or therapy changes. Because pre-ART samples had limited cell numbers, unsorted PBMC were profiled rather than sorted CD4+ and CD8+ T cells. HIV repertoires had narrower CDR3 length ranges than controls, and the network structure suggested an antigen-experienced repertoire that shifted only slightly toward naive after ART. Samples dated from the mid-2000s to the late 2010s, and the ART regimens used may be less effective than current ones.

The CDR3, from cysteine to phenylalanine, totals 14 residues. CDR3 DNA only is kept here, 42 bases in frame from base 1. At the junction V is shortened by 2 bases and J by 2 bases, with 11 bases in between. CDR1 and CDR2 are read off the germline V gene as SGHDT and YYEEEE. For this clone: What this receptor recognizes is not known. No quality values exist for individual bases; no much larger clone is one base distant.

The immunoSEQ hsTCRB v3.0 assay was used at survey level resolution to sequence the TRB variable region. A depth of about 40,000-50,000 T-cell genomes per sample was targeted for TRB sequencing. Pooled TRB libraries were sequenced on an Illumina MiSeq with a v3 150-cycle kit. On the authors' methods: Repertoire analysis was performed in R inside a reproducible Nextflow workflow that covered QC, data transformation and analysis. Custom analyses were implemented in LymphoSeq2, an R package for AIRR-Seq data exploration. After excluding a handful of samples that yielded fewer than 5000 total TRB sequences, 190 or so HIV repertoires remained for analysis. Among the roughly 190 retained HIV repertoires, 55 to 65 were collected before ART initiation and some 130 were collected after ART initiation. Repertoires were downsampled to 5000 TRB nucleotide sequences, and summary statistics were averaged over 100 downsampling iterations. TRB sequences were retained for analysis only if CDR3 regions of at least seven amino acids were present. Diversity was assessed using a clonality score derived from Shannon entropy and using the Gini coefficient. In the repertoire networks, any two of the top 5000 CDR3 amino acid sequences were connected whenever the two sequences differed by an edit distance of one. For TRB CDR3 amino acid sequences, GLIPH2 was used to predict antigen specificity groups and MHC restriction. To flag known associations with CMV, EBV, HIV or tissue antigens, CDR3 amino acid sequences were compared against VDJdb and McPAS-TCR. Pre-ART, post-ART and control groups were compared with Wilcoxon signed-rank tests and Holm-Bonferroni correction. Held by TCRdb, this immuneACCESS table contains in-frame sequences only and omits some clones. Under half of the omission traces to an unresolved V gene where checked; the cause of the rest is unknown. The DNA gave D and trimming, while V, J and clone size come from that table. In all, the sample holds approximately 39,000 clones, and 80% to 85% of those were seen once. The ten biggest clones cover about 5.2% of the sample.

Participants were included only if at least one PBMC sample before ART initiation and at least two post-ART samples were available. All participants with HIV were treated in the United States of America. Before DNA extraction, cryopreserved samples containing about 0.9-11 million PBMC were thawed and washed. At the time of the earliest PBMC sample, participants with HIV were aged between roughly 20 and 60 years. PBMC samples from each participant spanned 1-4 timepoints before ART initiation and 2-8 timepoints after ART initiation, with a median of 7 samples. Serial HIV viral load, CD4+ T-cell count, ART history and demographic data were obtained for every participant. Using a Qiagen kit on a QIAcube, genomic DNA was extracted from unsorted PBMC, with samples processed in batches of 12.

Sequenced here: unsorted PBMCs, sampled 1.5 years after starting antiretroviral therapy. The V gene is TRBV5-6 and the J gene is TRBJ2-7; no D gene call is confident. The receptor's source is a man aged 18 to 29 with HIV. The base sequence is TGTGCCAGCAGCTTTAGTGGGCTCCCCTACGAGCAGTACTTC. This yields the protein CASSFSGLPYEQYF.